These 28 T cell receptor beta chains originate from one sample sequenced in a study of memory B cells and T cells in multiple sclerosis. The antigens for these receptors are not known. After stimulus-free culture, autoproliferating CFSE-dim and non-proliferating CFSE-high T cells were sequenced separately. Replicate wells were pooled after about seven days of stimulus-free culture of 40 million to 65 million CFSE-labeled PBMCs. The table came from immunoSEQ multiplex PCR; TCRdb's copy has only in-frame clones and leaves some out. The sample records 9,000 to 15,000 clones, around four fifths being singletons. Sequenced input: PBMCs from blood kept in culture. These receptors all come from a human donor with multiple sclerosis.

This sequence joins TRBV21-1 and TRBJ1-4. TRBV21-1 has pseudogene status. The CDR3 has 14 residues. The CDR3 loop is CASGREPTNEKLFF. The CDR3, as DNA: TGTGCCAGCGGCAGGGAACCAACTAATGAAAAACTGTTTTTT.

The V and J genes are TRBV28 and TRBJ2-1; D is undetermined. V dropped 6 bases and J dropped 6 bases, with 18 bases sitting between them. The CDR3 runs to 15 residues. Germline CDR1 is MDHEN and CDR2 is SYDVKM. The DNA for the CDR3 is TGTGCCAGCAGCTTGGCATTGGGGTACGTCAATGAGCAGTTCTTC. Protein sequence: CASSLALGYVNEQFF.

The chain carries TRBV5-1 and TRBJ1-2; 7 bases fit TRBD1. The ends lost 3 bases at V and 5 bases at J; junction bases unmatched: 4. Germline V lookup: CDR1 SGHRS, CDR2 YFSETQ. This CDR3 is 13 amino acids long. The CDR3 loop is CASSSEGQYGYTF. DNA for the CDR3: TGCGCCAGCAGCTCCGAGGGACAGTATGGCTACACCTTC.

The rearrangement links TRBV10-3 to TRBJ1-5; 8 bases align to TRBD1. The CDR3 extends over 18 amino acids. Looked up from germline, CDR1 is ENHRY and CDR2 is SYGVKD. Trimming removed 0 bases from V and 7 bases from J; junction bases left unmatched: 14. CDR3 bases: TGTGCCATCAGTGAGTCACCGACAGGGGATCCAGGGAAGCAGCCCCAGCATTTT. It codes for CAISESPTGDPGKQPQHF.

The chain recombines TRBV9 with TRBJ1-2, with a possible D match to TRBD1 (6 bases). The V and J ends lost 5 bases and 5 bases respectively, with 10 bases between them. The CDR3 spans 12 residues. Germline V gene sequence: CDR1 SGDLS, CDR2 YYNGEE. The CDR3 coding sequence is TGTGCCAGCAGTAGACAGGCATATGGCTACACCTTC. This gives the protein CASSRQAYGYTF.

V is TRBV6-6 and J is TRBJ2-7; D is undetermined. In germline, CDR1 is MNHNY, CDR2 SVGAGI (reference sequence). This CDR3 contains 9 residues. V was clipped by 8 bases and J by 6 bases, with 5 bases between them. The CDR3 reads CASGIEQYF. DNA for the CDR3: TGTGCCAGCGGGATCGAGCAGTACTTC.

The V and J genes are TRBV5-1 and TRBJ1-2; no firm D call. The CDR3 sequence is 14 residues long. Germline CDR1 SGHRS, CDR2 YFSETQ. With 3 bases removed from V and 6 bases from J, the gap between germline ends came to 15 bases. CDR3 nucleotide sequence: TGCGCCAGCAGCTCCCCCCCGATGACGGATGGCTACACCTTC. This sequence encodes CASSSPPMTDGYTF.

V usage is TRBV5-1 and J usage is TRBJ2-3; 9 bases map to TRBD2. Trimming took 4 bases from V and 5 from J; bases not matched to a gene: 8. The CDR3 sequence is 15 residues long. Germline CDR1 SGHRS, CDR2 YFSETQ. CDR3 coding DNA: TGCGCCAGCAGCCAGATGACTAGCGGAGGAGATACGCAGTATTTT. It encodes CASSQMTSGGDTQYF.

V usage is TRBV6-1 and J usage is TRBJ2-4; D remains unclear. With 4 bases removed from V and 3 bases from J, the gap between germline ends came to 10 bases. Looked up from germline, CDR1 is MNHNS and CDR2 is SASEGT. There are 14 residues in the CDR3. The DNA for the CDR3 is TGTGCCAGCAGTGTTCACGGCTACAAAAACATTCAGTACTTC. Its protein is CASSVHGYKNIQYF.

This clone was seen only a few times. The chain couples TRBV21-1 to TRBJ2-1; whether TRBD2, the table's D call, matches the DNA was not checked. TRBV21-1 is annotated as a pseudogene. This CDR3 has 15 residues. Here the CDR3 DNA reads TGTGCCAGGGAGAATTCGACTCCCTCCGACAATGAGCAGTTCTTC. Translating it yields CARENSTPSDNEQFF.

This clone showed up just a few times. DNA for the CDR3: TGTGCCAGCAGTTTACCGGACAGGGGGACTAATGAAAAACTGTTTTTT. Amino acid sequence: CASSLPDRGTNEKLFF. The rearrangement uses TRBV28 and TRBJ1-4, with TRBD1 matching over 10 bases. This CDR3 contains 16 residues. Trimming removed 2 bases from V and 2 bases from J; junction bases left unmatched: 2. CDR1 and CDR2 (germline): MDHEN, SYDVKM.

This clone occurred once. The rearrangement joins TRBV14 to TRBJ2-3; 7 nucleotides match TRBD2. Germline V CDR1 and CDR2: SGHDN, FVKESK. V lost 4 bases, J lost 2 bases, and 12 bases stayed unmatched. The CDR3 totals 17 residues. CDR3: CASSPRGGVWDTDTQYF. The DNA of the CDR3 is TGTGCCAGCAGCCCACGTGGGGGGGTCTGGGACACAGATACGCAGTATTTT.

The chain couples TRBV27 to TRBJ2-3; tentatively, D is TRBD1 or TRBD2 (6 bases each). V lost 6 bases, J lost 1 base, and 14 bases lay in between. In germline, CDR1 is MNHEY, CDR2 SMNVEV (reference sequence). The CDR3 loop spans 15 amino acids. The CDR3 nucleotides read TGTGCCAGCAGCCGAATTAGGGGGGGCACAGATACGCAGTATTTT. Translated: CASSRIRGGTDTQYF.

The V and J genes are TRBV7-2 and TRBJ2-3; 13 positions agree with TRBD2. The CDR3 totals 17 residues. V lost 6 bases and J lost 2; bases outside the gene matches: 8. CDR1 and CDR2 from the germline V gene are SGHTA and FQGNSA. CDR3 sequence: CASRLPGLAGYTDTQYF. The CDR3 DNA sequence: TGTGCCAGCAGATTGCCGGGACTAGCGGGGTACACAGATACGCAGTATTTT.

The V call is TRBV5-6, the J call TRBJ2-1; 10 bases are a match to TRBD1. This CDR3 spans 14 amino acids. Germline values: CDR1 SGHDT, CDR2 YYEEEE. Losses at the gene ends were 4 bases for V and 8 bases for J; bases not matched to a gene: 6. The CDR3 here is CASSPATGGDEQFF. The DNA of the CDR3 is TGTGCCAGCAGCCCGGCGACAGGGGGCGATGAGCAGTTCTTC. Variable domain in full (rest from reference TRBV5-6 and TRBJ2-1): DAGVTQSPTHLIKTRGQQVTLRCSPKSGHDTVSWYQQALGQGPQFIFQYYEEEERQRGNFPDRFSGHQFPNYSSELNVNALLLGDSALYLCASSPATGGDEQFFGPGTRLTVL.

The chain is built from TRBV9 and TRBJ2-1, with D unresolved. Germline assignment: CDR1 SGDLS and CDR2 YYNGEE. The CDR3 loop spans 12 amino acids. V was trimmed by 0 bases and J by 3 bases, leaving 1 base between them. The CDR3 spells CASSVDYNEQFF. CDR3 bases: TGTGCCAGCAGCGTAGACTACAATGAGCAGTTCTTC.

V and J are TRBV5-1 and TRBJ2-2, with 7 nucleotides matching TRBD2. CDR3 size: 18 residues. Unmatched junction bases numbered 18, after V lost 9 bases and J lost 1 base. Germline CDR1 and CDR2: SGHRS and YFSETQ. The CDR3 DNA reads TGCGCCACCCGGGGAGGGTCATGGTTACGCGGGAACACCGGGGAGCTGTTTTTT. Its translation is CATRGGSWLRGNTGELFF.

V is TRBV28 and J is TRBJ1-2; TRBD1 is a possible D gene (5 bases). Trimming removed 5 bases from V and 2 bases from J, with 18 bases in between. Per germline, CDR1 MDHEN and CDR2 SYDVKM. The CDR3 has 16 amino acids. The chain's CDR3 is CASSPPLAGPNYGYTF. CDR3 bases: TGTGCCAGCAGTCCCCCTCTAGCGGGACCGAACTATGGCTACACCTTC.

This clone appeared once. The rearrangement joins TRBV6-5 to TRBJ1-1; perhaps TRBD1 as D (6 bases). Trimming took 5 bases from V and 6 from J, leaving 16 bases between them. The CDR3 spans 14 residues. Germline CDR1 MNHEY, CDR2 SVGAGI. The CDR3 DNA is TGTGCCAGCAGTCAACGAACAGGGATCTCTGAAGCTTTCTTT. It encodes CASSQRTGISEAFF.

The chain uses TRBV5-1 and TRBJ2-1, with TRBD1 as a possible D gene (5 bases). CDR3 length: 15 amino acids. Deletions cut 4 bases from V and 8 bases from J, with 19 bases between. Germline values: CDR1 SGHRS, CDR2 YFSETQ. The CDR3 bases are TGCGCCAGCAGCGGCAACAATCGACAGTACCATGAGCAGTTCTTC. This sequence encodes CASSGNNRQYHEQFF. Looking up the rest from reference TRBV5-1 and TRBJ2-1 gives the full variable domain: KAGVTQTPRYLIKTRGQQVTLSCSPISGHRSVSWYQQTPGQGLQFLFEYFSETQRNKGNFPGRFSGRQFSNSRSEMNVSTLELGDSALYLCASSGNNRQYHEQFFGPGTRLTVL.

The chain links TRBV6-1 to TRBJ2-1; no firm D call. V shed 3 bases and J shed 6 bases, with 3 bases lying between them. From germline, CDR1 is MNHNS and CDR2 SASEGT. The CDR3 is 11 amino acids. In DNA form, the CDR3 reads TGTGCCAGCAGTGACCTCAATGAGCAGTTCTTC. It translates to CASSDLNEQFF.

About this clone: A junction end diverges from the germline sequence, so it may reflect a read error. The gene calls are TRBV25-1 and TRBJ2-1, with TRBD2 identical over 7 bases. The CDR3 consists of 17 residues. The V gene's germline CDR1 is MGHDK and CDR2 SYGVNS. Here the CDR3 reads CASSEGVGGGPAYPCVF. CDR3 sequence (DNA): TGTGCCAGCAGTGAGGGAGTGGGGGGAGGGCCAGCTTACCCGTGCGTCTTC.

There are a few counts of this clone. The V call is TRBV21-1, the J call TRBJ2-7; the D segment call TRBD2 is taken from the table without a DNA check. TRBV21-1 is annotated as a pseudogene. The CDR3 covers 16 residues. CDR3 coding DNA: TGTGCCAGCAGGGTAGGACTAGCTACCGTGTTAGACGAGCAGTACTTC. Protein product: CASRVGLATVLDEQYF.

This chain's CDR3 is CASSELQTPLGYTF. The CDR3 nucleotides read TGTGCCAGCAGTGAATTACAGACCCCTCTGGGCTACACCTTC. J is TRBJ1-2 and V is TRBV6-1; D gene unclear. V lost 2 bases and J lost 8, with 15 bases in between. CDR1 and CDR2 from the germline V gene are MNHNS and SASEGT. There are 14 residues in the CDR3.

The chain combines TRBV18 with TRBJ2-3; no reliable D call. The CDR3 loop spans 16 amino acids. Germline lookup yields CDR1 KGHSH and CDR2 LQKENI. V gave up 2 bases and J gave up 6 bases, with 18 bases separating them. As DNA, the CDR3 is TGTGCCAGCTCACCAGAGGCTAGTACGAAGGTGGATACGCAGTATTTT. Its protein is CASSPEASTKVDTQYF.

This clone was found once. The chain uses TRBV2 and TRBJ2-5; D call uncertain. There are 13 residues in the CDR3. Germline assignment: CDR1 SNHLY and CDR2 FYNNEI. Trimming pared 3 bases from V and 1 base from J, leaving 6 bases between. The CDR3 DNA is TGTGCCAGCAGTGAGGAGCTCCAAGAGACCCAGTACTTC. Protein: CASSEELQETQYF.

The chain combines TRBV29-1 with TRBJ2-7; 10 nucleotides align to TRBD2. The germline gives CDR1 SQVTM, CDR2 ANQGSEA. V trimming: 1 base; J trimming: 0 bases; junction bases outside the gene matches: 9. The CDR3 is made up of 17 amino acids. The CDR3, as DNA: TGCAGCGTTGAAGGTATCCTAGCGGGAGTGAGCTCCTACGAGCAGTACTTC. Translating it yields CSVEGILAGVSSYEQYF.

The V and J genes are TRBV5-6 and TRBJ1-5; TRBD1 matches at 7 bases. Looked up from germline, CDR1 is SGHDT and CDR2 is YYEEEE. The CDR3 runs to 14 residues. Trimming at V came to 0 bases and at J to 5 bases, leaving 2 bases not matched to a gene. CDR3 protein: CASSLGQGDQPQHF. The CDR3 DNA reads TGTGCCAGCAGCTTGGGACAGGGAGATCAGCCCCAGCATTTT. The complete variable domain, with remaining parts taken from reference TRBV5-6 and TRBJ1-5, reads DAGVTQSPTHLIKTRGQQVTLRCSPKSGHDTVSWYQQALGQGPQFIFQYYEEEERQRGNFPDRFSGHQFPNYSSELNVNALLLGDSALYLCASSLGQGDQPQHFGDGTRLSIL.